The 10 T cell receptor beta chains given below trace back to one sample, sequenced in a study of T cell clones after liver transplantation. The repertoire was sequenced with immunoSEQ multiplex PCR; TCRdb's copy has only in-frame clones and lacks some. The sample lists about 45,000 clones, around 84% seen once, with around 2.5% in the top ten. Material: CD4+ T cells from blood, obtained 24 months after liver transplant. These receptor sequences come from a human patient who received a liver transplant. T cells may partly derive from the graft donor.

This chain connects TRBV19 to TRBJ1-6, with D possibly TRBD1 on 6 matching bases. There are 14 residues in the CDR3. Per the germline V gene, CDR1 is LNHDA and CDR2 is SQIVND (reference sequence). Deletions cut 7 bases from V and 7 bases from J, with 14 bases between. This CDR3 reads CASNVQGANSPLHF. CDR3 coding DNA: TGTGCCAGTAATGTACAGGGTGCCAATTCACCCCTCCACTTT.

V and J are TRBV25-1 and TRBJ2-5, with D perhaps TRBD1 or TRBD2 (5 bases each). The V and J ends lost 2 bases and 5 bases respectively, with 15 bases between them. The CDR3 covers 15 residues. The germline CDR1 and CDR2 sequences are MGHDK and SYGVNS. The CDR3 is CASSEEGPRWETQYF. The CDR3 region has the DNA TGTGCCAGCAGTGAAGAGGGACCCAGGTGGGAGACCCAGTACTTC.

The rearrangement joins TRBV11-2 to TRBJ2-2, with 9 nucleotides matching TRBD2. The CDR3 sequence is 14 residues long. The trim removed 3 bases at V and 7 bases at J, leaving 3 bases unmatched. The V gene's germline CDR1 is SGHAT and CDR2 FQNNGV. CDR3 in DNA: TGTGCCAGCAGCTTTAGCGGGAGTAACGGGGAGCTGTTTTTT. Translated: CASSFSGSNGELFF.

Written as DNA, the CDR3 is TGTGCCAGCAGCTCTCCCGGGTTGGGACAGGGGTTTGGCGAGCAGTACTTC. It is translated as CASSSPGLGQGFGEQYF. The chain has TRBV7-3 and TRBJ2-7; the match to TRBD1 covers 10 bases. Trimming cost V 4 bases and J 6 bases; bases outside gene matches: 15. This CDR3 has 17 amino acids. The germline gives CDR1 SGHTA, CDR2 FQGTGA.

The chain uses TRBV19 and TRBJ2-1; 9 positions match TRBD1. Looked up from germline, CDR1 is LNHDA and CDR2 is SQIVND (reference sequence). CDR3 length equals 16 residues. J was trimmed by 6 bases and V by 4 bases; bases with no gene match: 10. The CDR3 sequence: CASSTVTGQGFNEQFF. The DNA of the CDR3 is TGTGCCAGTAGTACCGTAACGGGACAGGGTTTCAATGAGCAGTTCTTC.

The rearrangement links TRBV18 to TRBJ2-3; weak D call: TRBD2 (6 bases). CDR1 and CDR2 (germline): KGHSH, LQKENI. The CDR3 is 16 residues long. V dropped 0 bases and J dropped 0 bases, with 10 bases sitting between them. CDR3: CASSPPGRGSTDTQYF. The CDR3 DNA sequence: TGTGCCAGCTCACCACCGGGGCGGGGTAGCACAGATACGCAGTATTTT.

V usage is TRBV19 and J usage is TRBJ1-3; D unclear. CDR1 and CDR2 from the germline V gene are LNHDA and SQIVND (reference sequence). The length of the CDR3 is 13 residues. The germline V and J ends were trimmed by 7 bases and 7 bases, with 14 bases remaining between them. CDR3 protein: CASTSQARNTIYF. Written as DNA, the CDR3 is TGTGCCAGTACCTCGCAAGCGCGGAACACCATATATTTT.

This clone was recorded only once. V and J are TRBV5-5 and TRBJ2-7, with D hard to call. V lost 0 bases, J lost 2 bases, and 12 bases lay in between. CDR1 and CDR2 (germline): SGHKS, YYEKEE (reference sequence). The CDR3 has 15 residues. The CDR3 DNA follows: TGTGCCAGCAGCTTGGGTCGCGACTTAACCTACGAGCAGTACTTC. This translates into CASSLGRDLTYEQYF.

V and J are TRBV6-5 and TRBJ1-6; D remains unclear. The V gene's germline CDR1 is MNHEY and CDR2 SVGAGI. V was trimmed by 7 bases and J by 9 bases, leaving 19 bases between them. The CDR3 covers 15 residues. The CDR3 DNA sequence: TGTGCCAGCACAAAAAGACCCGAAATCCTTTCACCCCTCCACTTT. Its protein is CASTKRPEILSPLHF.

The V gene is TRBV19, the J gene TRBJ1-5; 8 nucleotides align to TRBD1. Germline values: CDR1 LNHDA, CDR2 SQIVND (reference sequence). The CDR3 extends over 15 amino acids. Trimming at V came to 9 bases and at J to 1 base, leaving 8 bases not matched to a gene. The CDR3 DNA reads as TGTGCCAGCTTCGATCACAGGGGGAGCAATCAGCCCCAGCATTTT. This gives the protein CASFDHRGSNQPQHF.